Listed here are 8 T cell receptor beta chains from one sample, sequenced in a study of OX40 agonist ivuxolimab in advanced cancers. Here immunoSEQ multiplex PCR was the method, and the copy in TCRdb shows in-frame clones only, minus some. Of roughly 58,000 clones listed, 77% were seen once; the top ten hold roughly 6.3%. Sequencing used CD4+ or CD8+ T cells sorted from blood, obtained in a trial of the OX40 agonist ivuxolimab. These receptor sequences come from an adult with an advanced solid tumor such as melanoma, head and neck, liver or kidney cancer.

In regard to this clone: In the same sample, other DNA sequences code for this CDR3. The genes are TRBV9 and TRBJ1-3, with TRBD1 as a possible D gene (6 bases). In germline, CDR1 is SGDLS, CDR2 YYNGEE. The V end was cut by 0 bases, the J end by 2 bases, with 12 bases between. The CDR3 contains 16 residues. CDR3 sequence: CASSVGAGVAGNTIYF. The CDR3 bases are TGTGCCAGCAGCGTAGGGGCAGGGGTTGCTGGAAACACCATATATTTT.

This clone has just one count. The genes are TRBV27 and TRBJ1-2; TRBD1 is a possible D gene (6 bases). V lost 2 bases, J lost 8 bases, and 21 bases lay in between. Looked up from germline, CDR1 is MNHEY and CDR2 is SMNVEV (reference sequence). The CDR3 runs to 16 residues. The CDR3: CASSLDPGQGAAGYTF. CDR3 nucleotide sequence: TGTGCCAGCAGTTTAGACCCGGGACAAGGGGCAGCCGGCTACACCTTC.

This clone was seen a handful of times. The chain couples TRBV11-2 to TRBJ1-2, with 7 positions matching TRBD1. This CDR3 is built from 13 residues. Germline CDR1 reads SGHAT; CDR2 reads FQNNGV. V lost 5 bases to trimming and J lost 3 bases; unmatched junction nucleotides: 3. The CDR3 region is CASSPGTDYGYTF. The CDR3 coding sequence is TGTGCCAGCAGCCCCGGGACAGACTATGGCTACACCTTC.

The chain is built from TRBV18 and TRBJ2-6; possible D gene TRBD1, 6 bases. This CDR3 is 19 amino acids long. Germline CDR1 reads KGHSH; CDR2 reads LQKENI. The V gene lost 6 bases and the J gene lost 1 base, with 22 bases spanning the gap. CDR3 coding DNA: TGTGCCAGCTCCCTAAACAGGGCGCCTACCGTTTCTGGGGCCAACGTCCTGACTTTC. This translates into CASSLNRAPTVSGANVLTF.

The CDR3 region is CASSFGGTGANYGYTF. The CDR3 DNA reads TGTGCCAGCAGCTTTGGGGGGACAGGGGCTAACTATGGCTACACCTTC. The chain carries TRBV5-4 and TRBJ1-2; 10 bases map to TRBD1. V was clipped by 2 bases and J by 0 bases; unmatched bases: 4. The CDR3 consists of 16 residues. Per the germline V gene, CDR1 is SGHNT and CDR2 is YYREEE (reference sequence).

The V gene is TRBV11-2, the J gene TRBJ1-1; the D is unclear. Germline loops: CDR1 SGHAT, CDR2 FQNNGV. The CDR3 sequence is 13 residues long. Trimming cost V 3 bases and J 5 bases, with 10 bases left between them. The CDR3 DNA sequence: TGTGCCAGCAGCTTGAATCTGGTTACTGAAGCTTTCTTT. Its protein is CASSLNLVTEAFF. Full variable domain (missing parts from reference TRBV11-2 and TRBJ1-1): EAGVAQSPRYKIIEKRQSVAFWCNPISGHATLYWYQQILGQGPKLLIQFQNNGVVDDSQLPKDRFSAERLKGVDSTLKIQPAKLEDSAVYLCASSLNLVTEAFFGQGTRLTVV.

This clone appeared a few times. The sample contains more than one DNA sequence encoding this CDR3. J is TRBJ2-3 and V is TRBV9; D is uncertain. The CDR3 is 15 residues long. Looked up from germline, CDR1 is SGDLS and CDR2 is YYNGEE. Trimming pared 0 bases from V and 1 base from J, leaving 9 bases between. The CDR3 bases are TGTGCCAGCAGCGTAGTCGGTGACGGCACAGATACGCAGTATTTT. Its translation is CASSVVGDGTDTQYF.

This clone showed up just a few times. The V gene is TRBV4-3, the J gene TRBJ2-7; D may be TRBD1 (5 bases). CDR1 and CDR2 (germline): LGHNA, YSLEER. The CDR3 length is 15 residues. The V and J ends lost 5 bases and 0 bases respectively, with 14 bases between them. The chain's CDR3 is CASSLGVRNSYEQYF. The CDR3 DNA is TGCGCCAGCAGCTTAGGGGTCAGAAACTCCTACGAGCAGTACTTC.